The subject of this entry is one T cell receptor beta chain. Its antigen is not known. Method: immunoSEQ multiplex PCR; TCRdb's copy keeps in-frame clones and lacks some. The sample has some 22,000 clones; under 75% are singletons. ViraFEST assay sequencing came after antigen-specific CD4+ T cells were expanded with viral peptide pools. Culture lasted around eleven days before CD4+ T cell isolation. Neither prior SARS-CoV-2 infection nor positive nucleocapsid antibodies were present in the vaccine recipients. Around 2.2 million PBMC were seeded per well and grown in the presence of around 10 IU/ml IL-2 and about 10 ug/ml peptides. On both days 3 and 7, half of the culture medium was replaced with IL-2 medium. Per the germline V gene, CDR1 is SGDLS and CDR2 is YYNGEE. This CDR3 is built from 15 residues. J gave up 6 bases and V 3 bases, and 5 bases lay outside the gene matches. The data were taken from a study of vaccination effects on CD4 cells after COVID-19. Study outcomes and limitations: Limitations: small convalescent group and missing early post-infection timepoints.

V usage is TRBV9 and J usage is TRBJ2-7; 14 bases fit TRBD2. The starting material was CD4+ T cells from PBMCs cultured with HCoV-OC43 spike peptides, obtained before COVID-19 vaccination. Subset described: HCoV-OC43 spike overlapping peptide pool stimulation. The origin of this receptor is a human donor who received a COVID-19 vaccine. The CDR3 sequence is CASSERLAGGSEQYF. The CDR3 bases are TGTGCCAGCAGCGAAAGACTAGCGGGAGGGAGCGAGCAGTACTTC.